The rows below give T cell receptor beta chains drawn from one sample of a study of T cell responses to AZD1222 COVID-19 vaccine. Generated by immunoSEQ multiplex PCR, the TCRdb table keeps only in-frame clones and is missing some. The sample shows about 150,000 clones, around 94% of them seen only once. Specimen: peripheral blood, collected on day 0 of AZD1222 vaccination. The receptors were gathered from an adult in good health. CDR3s include the opening cysteine and the closing phenylalanine or tryptophan. Fields, in order: D gene, clone size, J gene, V gene, CDR3 DNA, CDR3 protein. The D gene is left open where the match is weak. Some rows mark clone size as missing; the rest say once, few, many or name a class of expanded clone.

D gene: TRBD1; clone size: once; J gene: TRBJ2-1; V gene: TRBV7-2; CDR3 DNA: TGTGCCAGCAGCGTCCGACAGGGAGCCTACAATGAGCAGTTCTTC; CDR3 protein: CASSVRQGAYNEQFF
D gene: TRBD2; clone size: once; J gene: TRBJ2-2; V gene: TRBV27; CDR3 DNA: TGTGCCAGCAGTCTTCTCTTTAGCGGGAGGGCGTTGAACGGGGAGCTGTTTTTT; CDR3 protein: CASSLLFSGRALNGELFF
D gene: -; clone size: -; J gene: TRBJ2-1; V gene: TRBV7-8; CDR3 DNA: TGTGCCAGCAGCTTCCAGGGAATTTCCTACAATGAGCAGTTCTTC; CDR3 protein: CASSFQGISYNEQFF
D gene: -; clone size: -; J gene: TRBJ1-5; V gene: TRBV28; CDR3 DNA: TGTGCCAGCAGTTTAGTCCATCAGCCCCAGCATTTT; CDR3 protein: CASSLVHQPQHF
D gene: TRBD1; clone size: once; J gene: TRBJ1-3; V gene: TRBV5-4; CDR3 DNA: TGTGCCAGCAGCTTGGGGCTTTCCAGGGGGGCTGGAAACACCATATATTTT; CDR3 protein: CASSLGLSRGAGNTIYF
D gene: TRBD1; clone size: -; J gene: TRBJ2-2; V gene: TRBV19; CDR3 DNA: TGTGCCACCTCGACTGGGACAGGGTCGAACACCGGGGAGCTGTTTTTT; CDR3 protein: CATSTGTGSNTGELFF
D gene: -; clone size: -; J gene: TRBJ2-1; V gene: TRBV2; CDR3 DNA: TGTGCCAGCAGTGAAACTAGAAACTACAATGAGCAGTTCTTC; CDR3 protein: CASSETRNYNEQFF
D gene: -; clone size: -; J gene: TRBJ1-5; V gene: TRBV4-1; CDR3 DNA: TGCGCCAGCAGCCAAGATCTGGGGCTAGATAGCAATCAGCCCCAGCATTTT; CDR3 protein: CASSQDLGLDSNQPQHF
D gene: -; clone size: -; J gene: TRBJ1-2; V gene: TRBV13; CDR3 DNA: TGTGCCAGCAGCTTAGGGGGGGCCCTTATAACCGGCTACACCTTC; CDR3 protein: CASSLGGALITGYTF
D gene: TRBD1; clone size: once; J gene: TRBJ1-6; V gene: TRBV5-1; CDR3 DNA: TGCGCCAGCAGCGGACCGGGACAGGGGAACTCACCCCTCCACTTT; CDR3 protein: CASSGPGQGNSPLHF
D gene: TRBD1; clone size: once; J gene: TRBJ2-5; V gene: TRBV30; CDR3 DNA: TGTGCCTGGAGTGGTGGGACAGGGTCATTGAAGACCCAGTACTTC; CDR3 protein: CAWSGGTGSLKTQYF
D gene: -; clone size: -; J gene: TRBJ1-1; V gene: TRBV4-1; CDR3 DNA: TGCGCCAGCAGCCAAGATCCAGGGCAGGGTCTTTTTCCTTTCTTT; CDR3 protein: CASSQDPGQGLFPFF
D gene: TRBD2; clone size: -; J gene: TRBJ2-1; V gene: TRBV7-3; CDR3 DNA: TGTGCCAGCACCCAAAGCGGGGCTAGCTCCTACAATGAGCAGTTCTTC; CDR3 protein: CASTQSGASSYNEQFF
D gene: -; clone size: -; J gene: TRBJ1-5; V gene: TRBV28; CDR3 DNA: TGTGCCAGCAGTTGGACAGGCAATCAGCCCCAGCATTTT; CDR3 protein: CASSWTGNQPQHF
D gene: -; clone size: -; J gene: TRBJ1-4; V gene: TRBV15; CDR3 DNA: TGTGCCGCCGGGGGGGAACAGAGGGACGAAAAACTGTTTTTT; CDR3 protein: CAAGGEQRDEKLFF
D gene: -; clone size: -; J gene: TRBJ2-3; V gene: TRBV29-1; CDR3 DNA: TGCAGCGCCAAAGGGGGATTCGGCACAGATACGCAGTATTTT; CDR3 protein: CSAKGGFGTDTQYF
D gene: -; clone size: -; J gene: TRBJ2-1; V gene: TRBV27; CDR3 DNA: TGTGCCAGCAGTTTGGGGGTAAACTACAATGAGCAGTTCTTC; CDR3 protein: CASSLGVNYNEQFF